The TCR beta chain under discussion was sequenced for a study of T-cell memory formation after mild COVID-19. In the study overall: There were largely donor-specific TCR clusters.

TCRdb re-called the 5' RACE reads with MiXCR, one entry per CDR3 protein. The sample shows over 400,000 distinct CDR3 sequences, less than 25% of them seen only once. The ends were cut back, 7 bases at V and 0 bases at J, with 8 bases in the middle. This CDR3 has 13 residues. Germline V lookup: CDR1 SGHTA, CDR2 FQGTGA. Study-level findings and limits: The authors did not confirm SARS-CoV-2 specificity of second-wave clones peaking day 37. Clones that contracted from day 15 to 85 were balanced CD4/CD8, while later expanders leaned CD4+. CM and EM subsets held most contracting CD4+ clones; EMRA held CD8+ ones.

This clonotype was picked up a small number of times. Its antigen is not identified. The sample consisted of PBMCs or a T cell subset sorted from them (not recorded which). J is TRBJ2-3 and V is TRBV7-3, with TRBD2 as a possible D gene (5 bases). This sequence was found in an adult woman who had mild COVID-19 (a few samples of this study predate the infection). Cell type and time point are not known. CDR3 sequence reads: CASKRTSTDTQYF. DNA of the CDR3: TGTGCCAGCAAGCGGACTAGCACAGATACGCAGTATTTT.